Following are 27 T cell receptor beta chains from one sample sequenced in a study of blood T cells in healthy people across ages. Together with a sample-barcoded 5' primer, a J-beta primer mix was included in a second PCR lasting about 6 to 11 cycles. TCRdb analysed the 5' RACE reads with MiXCR anew, one entry per CDR3 protein. The sample lists approximately 690,000 distinct CDR3 sequences, around two fifths seen once, with about 30% in the top ten. The specimen was blood. These receptors all stem from a man of 80 years or more in good health.

The chain joins TRBV11-3 to TRBJ2-7; a weak D match, TRBD1 (5 bases). V was cut by 0 bases and J by 1 base, with 13 bases left in between. The CDR3 contains 16 residues. Per the germline V gene, CDR1 is SGHNT and CDR2 is YENEEA. The CDR3 here is CASSLELGRVSYEQYF. The CDR3 DNA reads TGTGCCAGCAGCTTAGAACTGGGCAGGGTATCCTACGAGCAGTACTTC. The variable domain in full, completed from reference TRBV11-3 and TRBJ2-7, reads EAGVVQSPRYKIIEKKQPVAFWCNPISGHNTLYWYLQNLGQGPELLIRYENEEAVDDSQLPKDRFSAERLKGVDSTLKIQPAELGDSAVYLCASSLELGRVSYEQYFGPGTRLTVT.

The chain links TRBV5-6 to TRBJ1-2; D gene unclear. The CDR3 loop spans 13 amino acids. V was clipped by 2 bases and J by 6 bases, with 11 bases between them. The germline V gene has CDR1 SGHDT and CDR2 YYEEEE. CDR3 DNA sequence: TGTGCCAGCAGCTTCGGGTCCCGGGATGGCTACACCTTC. Protein: CASSFGSRDGYTF.

The rearrangement joins TRBV29-1 to TRBJ1-1, with D unresolved. Trimming cost V 3 bases and J 5 bases, with 19 bases left between them. CDR3 length: 15 residues. Germline V gene data show CDR1 as SQVTM and CDR2 as ANQGSEA. Here the CDR3 DNA reads TGCAGCGTTGAGTCCCTCGGGGTACTTAATACTGAAGCTTTCTTT. Protein sequence: CSVESLGVLNTEAFF.

In this sample, this clonotype turned up a few times. The chain links TRBV11-2 to TRBJ2-7, with D perhaps matching TRBD2 (6 bases). The germline V gene has CDR1 SGHAT and CDR2 FQNNGV. V lost 5 bases to trimming and J lost 4 bases, with 18 bases between them. The CDR3 runs 15 residues. Here the CDR3 DNA reads TGTGCCAGCAGCCGTCCCGGGACTCGGACGTACGAGCAGTACTTC. It specifies CASSRPGTRTYEQYF.

The chain is built from TRBV18 and TRBJ2-4, with 8 bases aligning to TRBD1. The J call may be incorrect, as the DNA end agrees better with TRBJ2-7. Germline V gene sequence: CDR1 KGHSH, CDR2 LQKENI. The CDR3 totals 14 residues. CDR3 loop: CASSPGQGYDEQYF. The CDR3 DNA sequence: TGTGCCAGCTCACCAGGACAGGGTTACGACGAGCAGTACTTC.

This clonotype appeared a few times. The V and J genes are TRBV7-2 and TRBJ2-1, with 8 bases lining up with TRBD1. The CDR3 consists of 13 residues. The V and J ends lost 1 base and 10 bases, in that order; junction bases with no gene match: 3. Germline-derived CDR1 and CDR2 are SGHTA and FQGNSA. The CDR3 loop is CASSLGQGPEQFF. DNA for the CDR3: TGTGCCAGCAGCTTAGGACAGGGGCCGGAGCAGTTCTTC.

The chain carries TRBV24-1 and TRBJ1-2; 8 nucleotides match TRBD1. This CDR3 region has 13 residues. After removal of 5 bases from V and 8 bases from J, the junction contained 6 bases not matched to a gene. CDR1 and CDR2 from the germline V gene are KGHDR and SFDVKD. The CDR3 loop reads CATSARQGSGYTF. The CDR3 DNA reads TGTGCCACCAGTGCCAGACAGGGGTCCGGCTACACCTTC.

The chain employs TRBV12-3 or TRBV12-4 and TRBJ2-1, with a tentative D call TRBD1 (6 bases). The CDR3 runs to 14 residues. Deletions cut 7 bases from V and 4 bases from J, with 14 bases between. The CDR3 bases are TGTGCCAGCATCCGGGACACTGGATACAATGAGCAGTTCTTC. This encodes CASIRDTGYNEQFF.

This rearrangement joins TRBV28 to TRBJ2-5, with TRBD1 as a possible D gene (7 bases). Germline-derived CDR1 and CDR2 are MDHEN and SYDVKM. CDR3 length: 14 residues. The V and J ends lost 6 bases and 11 bases respectively, with 22 bases between them. The CDR3 nucleotides are TGTGCCAGCAGCCCCCAACAGGGGCCTCGGGAGCAGTACTTC. This sequence encodes CASSPQQGPREQYF.

This clonotype turned up a few times. This chain uses TRBV7-2 with TRBJ1-5; a possible D gene is TRBD1 (6 bases). Germline CDR1 and CDR2: SGHTA and FQGNSA. The CDR3 is 16 residues long. Between the trimmed V and J ends, which lost 5 bases and 5 bases, there was a span of 19 bases. This CDR3 is CASSQTGWRDDQPQHF. DNA of the CDR3: TGTGCCAGCAGCCAGACAGGTTGGAGGGATGATCAGCCCCAGCATTTT. The complete variable domain, with remaining parts taken from reference TRBV7-2 and TRBJ1-5, reads GAGVSQSPSNKVTEKGKDVELRCDPISGHTALYWYRQSLGQGLEFLIYFQGNSAPDKSGLPSDRFSAERTGGSVSTLTIQRTQQEDSAVYLCASSQTGWRDDQPQHFGDGTRLSIL.

This clonotype was seen more than once but under ten times. This rearrangement joins TRBV7-9 to TRBJ2-7; 10 nucleotides align to TRBD2. The CDR3 is 15 amino acids. The germline CDR1 and CDR2 sequences are SEHNR and FQNEAQ (reference sequence). Trimming took 2 bases from V and 7 from J; bases not matched to a gene: 8. CDR3 sequence (DNA): TGTGCCAGCAGCTTATCCACTAGCGGGGTCGATGAGCAGTACTTC. It encodes CASSLSTSGVDEQYF.

The chain couples TRBV29-1 to TRBJ1-1; D is unresolved. Trimming took off 0 bases at V and 7 bases at J, with 9 bases between the two ends. Germline CDR1 and CDR2: SQVTM and ANQGSEA. This CDR3 region has 12 residues. CDR3 DNA: TGCAGCGTTGAAGAAGTGTTTAGTGAAGCTTTCTTT. Residues: CSVEEVFSEAFF.

In this sample, this clonotype turned up many times. The gene calls are TRBV28 and TRBJ2-7; 7 bases are a match to TRBD2. After removal of 0 bases from V and 4 bases from J, the junction contained 9 bases not matched to a gene. CDR1 is MDHEN and CDR2 is SYDVKM in the germline V gene. The CDR3 contains 16 residues. This CDR3 reads CASSLWGRARSYEQYF. The CDR3 coding sequence is TGTGCCAGCAGTTTATGGGGGAGGGCCCGCTCGTACGAGCAGTACTTC.

The chain links TRBV15 to TRBJ2-1, with D uncertain. TRBJ2-7 explains the end of the DNA better; the J call may be wrong. The CDR3 runs to 15 residues. The V gene's germline CDR1 is LNHNV and CDR2 YYDKDF (reference sequence). This chain's CDR3 is CATSRDVNTYNEQYF. The DNA for the CDR3 is TGTGCCACCAGCAGGGACGTAAACACCTACAATGAGCAGTACTTC.

This chain connects TRBV7-2 to TRBJ2-5, with 10 bases fitting TRBD2. The CDR3 runs to 15 residues. Germline CDR1 and CDR2: SGHTA and FQGNSA. With 2 bases clipped from V and 3 bases from J, the junction kept 3 bases outside the gene matches. The chain's CDR3 is CASSLWTSGEETQYF. The CDR3 region has the DNA TGTGCCAGCAGCTTATGGACTAGCGGCGAAGAGACCCAGTACTTC.

V is TRBV5-1 and J is TRBJ2-6, with D possibly being TRBD1 (6 bases). V dropped 1 base and J dropped 1 base, with 12 bases sitting between them. This CDR3 comprises 17 residues. Germline V lookup: CDR1 SGHRS, CDR2 YFSETQ. CDR3 nucleotide sequence: TGCGCCAGCAGCTTGAACCCTACAGGGTCTGGGGCCAACGTCCTGACTTTC. It is translated as CASSLNPTGSGANVLTF.

This clonotype has ten or more counts. The V call is TRBV18, the J call TRBJ2-3; unclear D gene. Germline-derived CDR1 and CDR2 are KGHSH and LQKENI. This CDR3 contains 15 residues. V lost 5 bases and J lost 0, with 12 bases in between. In DNA, the CDR3 is TGTGCCAGCTCAGGCAAGATAACTAGCACAGATACGCAGTATTTT. Translated: CASSGKITSTDTQYF.

Remarks on this clonotype: A clone one base away is much larger, so this may be a read error. The V and J genes are TRBV5-1 and TRBJ2-1, with unresolved D. This CDR3 spans 13 amino acids. Germline CDR1 is SGHRS and CDR2 is YFSETQ. V lost 0 bases and J 10 bases, leaving 11 bases between the germline ends. CDR3 protein: CASSLAAMGEQFF. The CDR3 bases are TGCGCCAGCAGCTTGGCCGCCATGGGCGAGCAGTTCTTC.

The CDR3 here is CASSQQGLEQYF. CDR3 bases: TGTGCCAGCAGTCAACAGGGGTTAGAGCAGTACTTC. The chain combines TRBV6-2 or TRBV6-3 with TRBJ2-1; 7 nucleotides agree with TRBD1. Matching the DNA end better, TRBJ2-7 makes the J call doubtful. CDR3 size: 12 residues. The germline V gene has CDR1 MNHEY and CDR2 SVGEGT.

CDR3 DNA: TGTGCCAGCACCACCCGAGGGCGGGGAGGCTATGGCTACACCTTC. This codes for CASTTRGRGGYGYTF. This chain joins TRBV13 and TRBJ1-2, with D hard to call. The CDR3 loop spans 15 amino acids. The V gene's germline CDR1 is PRHDT and CDR2 FYEKMQ (reference sequence). V was shortened by 7 bases and J by 4 bases, with 19 bases between the two germline ends.

The chain recombines TRBV30 with TRBJ1-1; 7 bases fit TRBD1. The CDR3 spans 15 residues. The ends lost 4 bases at V and 5 bases at J; junction bases unmatched: 13. In germline, CDR1 is GTSNPN, CDR2 SVGIG (reference sequence). The CDR3 coding sequence is TGTGCCTGGACATCCCTCGGCAGGGGGGGGACTGAAGCTTTCTTT. Translation: CAWTSLGRGGTEAFF.

The V gene is TRBV5-1, the J gene TRBJ2-7; 7 bases agree with TRBD1. The CDR3 sequence is 15 residues long. Trimming cost V 0 bases and J 1 base; bases outside gene matches: 4. The germline gives CDR1 SGHRS, CDR2 YFSETQ. The CDR3 DNA is TGCGCCAGCAGCTTGGTACAGGGGAGTTCCTACGAGCAGTACTTC. Residues: CASSLVQGSSYEQYF. Full variable domain (outside the CDR3, taken from reference TRBV5-1 and TRBJ2-7): KAGVTQTPRYLIKTRGQQVTLSCSPISGHRSVSWYQQTPGQGLQFLFEYFSETQRNKGNFPGRFSGRQFSNSRSEMNVSTLELGDSALYLCASSLVQGSSYEQYFGPGTRLTVT.

In its sample, this clonotype was seen a few times. The chain links TRBV20-1 to TRBJ2-5; weak D call: TRBD2 (6 bases). Trimming took off 2 bases at V and 5 bases at J, with 12 bases between the two ends. CDR1 and CDR2 (germline): DFQATT, SNEGSKA (reference sequence). The length of the CDR3 is 13 residues. In DNA form, the CDR3 reads TGCAGTGCTAGAAGCGGTAGCGGCGAGACCCAGTACTTC. Protein sequence: CSARSGSGETQYF.

As to this clonotype: Since a much larger clone is just one base distant, this may be a read error. The J gene is TRBJ2-7, the V gene TRBV29-1; D is perhaps TRBD1 (6 bases). Germline V gives CDR1 SQVTM, CDR2 ANQGSEA. The CDR3 has 14 amino acids. The chain's CDR3 is CGVTGTPSSYEQYF. CDR3 nucleotide sequence: TGCGGCGTCACCGGGACACCTAGCTCCTACGAGCAGTACTTC.

This sequence joins TRBV6-2 or TRBV6-3 and TRBJ2-4; D uncertain. From germline, CDR1 is MNHEY and CDR2 SVGEGT. V was cut by 6 bases and J by 11 bases, with 14 bases left in between. This CDR3 is 12 amino acids long. CDR3 sequence (DNA): TGTGCCAGCAGCCCCGGGCCTTTGTTTCAGTACTTC. Translation gives CASSPGPLFQYF.

This clonotype turned up a few times. The chain joins TRBV20-1 to TRBJ1-1; TRBD1 might be the D (6 bases). Trimming cost V 2 bases and J 5 bases, with 12 bases left between them. The germline gives CDR1 DFQATT, CDR2 SNEGSKA (reference sequence). This CDR3 is built from 13 residues. The CDR3 DNA follows: TGCAGTGCTAGAACGGCGAGGGGGACTGAAGCTTTCTTT. Its translation: CSARTARGTEAFF.

This clonotype was seen a handful of times. CDR3 nucleotide sequence: TGCAGTGCTAGTCTTGACAGGGTCGCTTTCTTT. It translates to CSASLDRVAFF. This chain joins TRBV20-1 and TRBJ1-1; 7 nucleotides align to TRBD1. The CDR3 runs to 11 residues. From germline, CDR1 is DFQATT and CDR2 SNEGSKA (reference sequence). V lost 3 bases, J lost 11 bases, and 6 bases stayed unmatched.